The TCR beta chain under discussion was sequenced for a study of T-cell reconstitution after alpha-beta-depleted transplantation in children. Findings of the study overall: Surviving thymic progenitors and recipient T cells were the source of high TCRbeta diversity at day 60 in some patients. Expanded graft clones numbering several hundred reportedly gave rise to alpha-beta T cells about two months after transplant. One year post-transplant, T-cell counts and diversity were largely derived from T cells produced anew.

As it was prepared, the TCRbeta library received unique molecular identifiers. A single record per CDR3 protein comes from TCRdb applying MiXCR to the PCR reads. This table holds hundreds of thousands of distinct CDR3 sequences, 10% to 15% found once. The germline gives CDR1 DFQATT, CDR2 SNEGSKA (reference sequence). This CDR3 spans 15 amino acids. V shed 1 base and J 2 bases; nucleotides not matched to a gene: 4. This clonotype was seen many times. The antigen remains unidentified. The clonotype was recovered from a male patient between 5 and 17 years old who had a stem cell transplant for acute myeloid leukemia, so the T cells may come from the graft donor. The J gene is TRBJ2-3, the V gene TRBV20-1, with TRBD2 identical over 9 bases. Sequenced material: PBMCs, mostly from graft donor cells, taken 360 days after TCRalphabeta/CD19-depleted stem cell transplant. The CDR3 sequence: CSARVAGGYTDTQYF. CDR3 nucleotide sequence: TGCAGTGCTAGAGTGGCGGGAGGGTACACAGATACGCAGTATTTT.